This TCR beta chain is from a study of cytomegalovirus exposure and HLA in healthy donors. Study background: The Caucasian-associated ancestry cluster held more than 80% of some 420 genotyped donors.

PCR amplification relied on 60 Vbeta primers (plus 13 Jbeta primers). Some clones are missing from TCRdb's copy, which holds only in-frame ones; the method was immunoSEQ multiplex PCR. Among roughly 150,000 clones listed, around 76% were seen once. This clone showed up just a few times. Its antigen is currently unknown. The germline V and J ends were trimmed by 10 bases and 5 bases, with 12 bases remaining between them. The V gene's germline CDR1 is ENHRY and CDR2 SYGVKD. The CDR3 runs 11 residues. Study conclusions and caveats: Links to common viral pathogens appeared, in a later analysis, for several of the most significant clusters. A later analysis showed that HLA-associated TCR beta chains had undergone more clonal expansion than equally common others. The study listed 164 cytomegalovirus-associated TCR beta chains.

The rearrangement joins TRBV10-3 to TRBJ2-7; tentatively, D is TRBD1 (6 bases). This clonotype was obtained from a man aged 35 to 55 in good health and CMV-seronegative. The sample consisted of PBMCs. CDR3 residues: CASRDIHEQYF. The CDR3 nucleotides are TGTGCCAGCCGGGACATCCACGAGCAGTACTTC.